This T cell receptor beta chain originates from a study of shared clonotypes between healthy human individuals. Broader study findings: Collection of samples was limited to blood; tissue repertoires likely differ.

In the original processing: ImmunoSEQ output lacked quality scores and full-length reads, limiting matched filtering. Produced via immunoSEQ multiplex PCR; TCRdb's table is partial and in-frame only. For V, J and clone size, that table is used; D and trimming come from the DNA. The repertoire includes about 1 million clones, approximately 76% of them detected once, and about 1.5% sits in the top ten. After removal of 2 bases from V and 0 bases from J, the junction contained 4 bases not matched to a gene. This CDR3 is built from 16 residues. Germline V gives CDR1 SGHAT, CDR2 FQNNGV. Comment on this clone: What it recognizes is unknown.

Sequenced input: memory CD4+ T cells sorted from blood. Subset meaning: CD45RA-negative fraction. The sequence derives from a young man in good health. The chain is built from TRBV11-2 and TRBJ2-1; TRBD2 agrees at 7 bases. CDR3 DNA sequence: TGTGCCAGCAGCTTACGGACTAGAGCCTCCTACAATGAGCAGTTCTTC. This gives the protein CASSLRTRASYNEQFF.